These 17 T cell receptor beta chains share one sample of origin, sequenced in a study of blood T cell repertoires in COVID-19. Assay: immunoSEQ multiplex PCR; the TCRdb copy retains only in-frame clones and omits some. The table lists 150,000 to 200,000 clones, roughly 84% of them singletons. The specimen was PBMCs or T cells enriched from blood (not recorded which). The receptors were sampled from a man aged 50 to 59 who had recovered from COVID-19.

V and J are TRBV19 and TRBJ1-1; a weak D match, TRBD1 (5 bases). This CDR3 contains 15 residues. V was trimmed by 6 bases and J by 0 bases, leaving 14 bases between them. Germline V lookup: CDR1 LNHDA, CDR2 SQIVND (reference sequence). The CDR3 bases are TGTGCCAGTAGAATGATCGGGGGGATGAACACTGAAGCTTTCTTT. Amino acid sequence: CASRMIGGMNTEAFF.

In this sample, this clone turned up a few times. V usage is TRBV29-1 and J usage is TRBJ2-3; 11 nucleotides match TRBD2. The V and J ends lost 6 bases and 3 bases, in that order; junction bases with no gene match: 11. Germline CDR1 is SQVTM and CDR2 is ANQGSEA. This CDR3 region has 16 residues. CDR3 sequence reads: CSVSRVAGGLTDTQYF. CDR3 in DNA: TGCAGCGTCTCCAGGGTAGCGGGGGGGCTAACAGATACGCAGTATTTT.

This chain's CDR3 is CASSQGARETQYF. For the CDR3, the DNA is TGTGCCAGCTCACAGGGGGCGCGGGAGACCCAGTACTTC. The chain combines TRBV18 with TRBJ2-5; 7 positions agree with TRBD1. The V and J ends lost 4 bases and 5 bases, in that order; junction bases with no gene match: 4. Germline assignment: CDR1 KGHSH and CDR2 LQKENI. The CDR3 spans 13 residues.

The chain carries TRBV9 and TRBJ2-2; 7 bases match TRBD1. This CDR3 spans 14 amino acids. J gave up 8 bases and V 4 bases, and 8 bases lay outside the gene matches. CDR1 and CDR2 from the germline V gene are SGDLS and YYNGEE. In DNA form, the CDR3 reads TGTGCCAGCAGCCCCGACAGGGTGTATGGGGAGCTGTTTTTT. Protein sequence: CASSPDRVYGELFF.

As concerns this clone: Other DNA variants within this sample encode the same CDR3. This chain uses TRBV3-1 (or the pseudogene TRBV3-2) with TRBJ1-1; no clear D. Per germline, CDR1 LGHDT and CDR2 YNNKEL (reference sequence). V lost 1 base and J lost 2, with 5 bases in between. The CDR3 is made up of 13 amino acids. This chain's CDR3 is CASSQAGNTEAFF. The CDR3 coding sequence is TGTGCCAGCAGCCAAGCGGGTAACACTGAAGCTTTCTTT.

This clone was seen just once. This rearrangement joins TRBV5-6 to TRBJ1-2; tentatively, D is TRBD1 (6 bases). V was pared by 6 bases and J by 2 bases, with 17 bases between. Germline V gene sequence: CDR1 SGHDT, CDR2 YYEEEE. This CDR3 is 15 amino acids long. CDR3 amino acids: CASTLPSQGNYGYTF. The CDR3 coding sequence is TGTGCCAGCACCTTACCCTCACAGGGCAACTATGGCTACACCTTC. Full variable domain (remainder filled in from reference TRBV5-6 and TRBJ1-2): DAGVTQSPTHLIKTRGQQVTLRCSPKSGHDTVSWYQQALGQGPQFIFQYYEEEERQRGNFPDRFSGHQFPNYSSELNVNALLLGDSALYLCASTLPSQGNYGYTFGSGTRLTVV.

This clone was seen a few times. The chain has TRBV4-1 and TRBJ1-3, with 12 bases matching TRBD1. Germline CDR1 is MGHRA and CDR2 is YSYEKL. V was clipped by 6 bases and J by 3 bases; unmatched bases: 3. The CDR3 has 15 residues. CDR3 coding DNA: TGCGCCAGCAGGGGACAGGGGGCAGGTGGAAACACCATATATTTT. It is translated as CASRGQGAGGNTIYF.

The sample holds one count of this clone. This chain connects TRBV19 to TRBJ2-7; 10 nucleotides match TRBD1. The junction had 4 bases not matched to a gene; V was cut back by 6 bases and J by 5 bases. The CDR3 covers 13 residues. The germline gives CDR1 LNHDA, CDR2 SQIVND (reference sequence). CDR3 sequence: CASSRDRGDEQYF. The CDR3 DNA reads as TGTGCCAGTAGCCGGGACAGGGGCGACGAGCAGTACTTC.

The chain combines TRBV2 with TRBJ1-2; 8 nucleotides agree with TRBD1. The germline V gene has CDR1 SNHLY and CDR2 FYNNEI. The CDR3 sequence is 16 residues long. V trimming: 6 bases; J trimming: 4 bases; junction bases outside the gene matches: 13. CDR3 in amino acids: CASSQDRAVEAYGYTF. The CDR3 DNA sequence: TGTGCCAGCAGCCAGGACAGGGCGGTGGAGGCCTATGGCTACACCTTC.

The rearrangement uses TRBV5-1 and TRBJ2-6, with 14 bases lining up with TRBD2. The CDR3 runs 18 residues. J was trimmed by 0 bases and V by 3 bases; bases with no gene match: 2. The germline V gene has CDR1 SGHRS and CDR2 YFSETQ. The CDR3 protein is CASSWTSGGPSGANVLTF. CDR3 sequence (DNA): TGCGCCAGCAGCTGGACTAGCGGGGGGCCCTCTGGGGCCAACGTCCTGACTTTC.

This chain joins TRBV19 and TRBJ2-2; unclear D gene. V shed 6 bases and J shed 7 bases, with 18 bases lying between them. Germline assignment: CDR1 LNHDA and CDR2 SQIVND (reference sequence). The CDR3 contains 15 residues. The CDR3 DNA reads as TGTGCCAGTAGGAGAGGAAACACTCTAATCGGGGAGCTGTTTTTT. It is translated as CASRRGNTLIGELFF.

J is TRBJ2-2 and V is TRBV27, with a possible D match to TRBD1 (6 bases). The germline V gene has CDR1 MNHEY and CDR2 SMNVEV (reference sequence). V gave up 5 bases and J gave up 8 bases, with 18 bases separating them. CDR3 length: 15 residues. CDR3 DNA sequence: TGTGCCAGCAGTCCCCGGACAGTTCTTGGGGGGGAGCTGTTTTTT. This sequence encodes CASSPRTVLGGELFF.

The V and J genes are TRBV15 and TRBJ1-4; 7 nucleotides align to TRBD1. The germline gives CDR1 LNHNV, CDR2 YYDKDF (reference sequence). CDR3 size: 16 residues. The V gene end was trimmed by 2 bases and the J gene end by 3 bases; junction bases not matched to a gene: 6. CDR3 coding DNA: TGTGCCACCAGCAGACCACAGGGGCCCCCTAATGAAAAACTGTTTTTT. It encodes CATSRPQGPPNEKLFF. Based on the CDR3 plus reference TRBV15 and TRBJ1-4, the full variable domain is DAMVIQNPRYQVTQFGKPVTLSCSQTLNHNVMYWYQQKSSQAPKLLFHYYDKDFNNEADTPDNFQSRRPNTSFCFLDIRSPGLGDTAMYLCATSRPQGPPNEKLFFGSGTQLSVL.

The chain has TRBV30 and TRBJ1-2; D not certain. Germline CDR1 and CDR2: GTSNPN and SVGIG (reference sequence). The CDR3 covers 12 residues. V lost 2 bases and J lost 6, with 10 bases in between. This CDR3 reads CAWSTQVHGYTF. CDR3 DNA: TGTGCCTGGAGTACCCAGGTGCATGGCTACACCTTC.

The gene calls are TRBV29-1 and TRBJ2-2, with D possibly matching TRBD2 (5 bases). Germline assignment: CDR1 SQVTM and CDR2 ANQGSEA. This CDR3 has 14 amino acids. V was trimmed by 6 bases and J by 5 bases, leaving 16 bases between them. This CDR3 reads CSVQRTDHTGELFF. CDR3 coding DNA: TGCAGCGTGCAGCGGACGGACCATACCGGGGAGCTGTTTTTT.

CDR3 nucleotides: TGCGCCAGCAGCGCCGGGACAGGGTATTGGGGCTCTGGAAACACCATATATTTT. It specifies CASSAGTGYWGSGNTIYF. The chain has TRBV5-1 and TRBJ1-3; 9 positions agree with TRBD1. CDR1 SGHRS and CDR2 YFSETQ come from the germline V gene. This CDR3 spans 18 amino acids. Germline trimming cut 4 bases from V and 0 bases from J; bases unmatched to any gene: 11.

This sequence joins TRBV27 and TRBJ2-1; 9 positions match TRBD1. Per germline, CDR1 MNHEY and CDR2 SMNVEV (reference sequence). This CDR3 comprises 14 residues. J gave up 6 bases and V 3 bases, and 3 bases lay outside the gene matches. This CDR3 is CASSFRTGANEQFF. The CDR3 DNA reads TGTGCCAGCAGTTTCCGGACAGGGGCCAATGAGCAGTTCTTC.